The rows below give T cell receptor beta chains drawn from one sample of a study of blood T cells in healthy people across ages. Using its own MiXCR run on the 5' RACE reads, TCRdb lists one record per CDR3 protein. The sample has about 670,000 distinct CDR3 sequences, 40% to 45% seen once. Specimen: blood. All receptors derive from a man older than 75 in good health. Each CDR3 is given with its conserved first and last residue. The D gene is left open where the match is weak. Some rows have no size entry. The others give once, few or many, or a class for an expanded clone.

j_call	clone_size	v_call	d_call	cdr3_aa	cdr3_nt
TRBJ2-3	once	TRBV5-6	TRBD1	CASSSGTGGFPDTQYF	TGTGCCAGCAGTTCCGGGACAGGGGGCTTCCCAGATACGCAGTATTTT
TRBJ2-3	NA	TRBV7-3	TRBD2	CASSLIASGSTDTQYF	TGTGCCAGCAGCTTAATTGCTAGCGGGAGTACAGATACGCAGTATTTT
TRBJ1-1	few	TRBV9	NA	CASSVSVQDNTEAFF	TGTGCCAGCAGCGTATCAGTCCAGGATAACACTGAAGCTTTCTTT
TRBJ2-5	few	TRBV29-1	NA	CSVWWRETQYF	TGCAGCGTTTGGTGGAGAGAGACCCAGTACTTC
TRBJ2-5	once	TRBV20-1	TRBD2	CSARSGTREYF	TGCAGTGCTAGATCGGGGACTAGGGAGTACTTC
TRBJ1-1	few	TRBV5-1	NA	CASSLELNTEAFF	TGCGCCAGCAGCTTGGAACTGAACACTGAAGCTTTCTTT
TRBJ2-2	NA	TRBV7-9	TRBD2	CASSSVAGGPPDLNTGELFF	TGTGCCAGCAGCTCAGTAGCGGGGGGGCCTCCAGATTTGAACACCGGGGAGCTGTTTTTT
TRBJ1-1	many	TRBV3-1	NA	CASSQVTDTEAFF	TGTGCCAGCAGCCAAGTGACCGACACTGAAGCTTTCTTT
TRBJ2-7	few	TRBV2	NA	CASSEISPRGYEQYF	TGTGCCAGCAGTGAAATAAGTCCCAGGGGATACGAGCAGTACTTC
TRBJ1-1	once	TRBV5-4	NA	CASSLRWRATMNTEAFF	TGTGCCAGCAGCTTGAGGTGGCGGGCGACGATGAACACTGAAGCTTTCTTT
TRBJ2-5	many	TRBV7-7	NA	CASGDTEETQYF	TGTGCCAGCGGGGACACCGAAGAGACCCAGTACTTC
TRBJ2-1	NA	TRBV29-1	NA	CSVSLGPANEQFF	TGCAGCGTCTCTTTAGGGCCCGCGAATGAACAGTTCTTC
TRBJ2-3	many	TRBV7-2	NA	CASSYQRAVGTDTQYF	TGTGCCAGCAGCTACCAGCGGGCTGTTGGCACAGATACGCAGTATTTT
TRBJ2-7	NA	TRBV7-2	NA	CASSPTGWDGQYF	TGTGCCAGCAGCCCTACAGGGTGGGACGGGCAGTACTTC
TRBJ2-1	few	TRBV6-2/TRBV6-3	TRBD2	CASTYPSGREFGNEQFF	TGTGCCAGCACCTACCCCTCTGGGCGGGAGTTTGGGAATGAGCAGTTCTTC
TRBJ2-1	few	TRBV6-6	NA	CASSYSRDFDNEQFF	TGTGCCAGCAGTTACTCTAGGGACTTCGACAATGAGCAGTTCTTC
TRBJ2-4	NA	TRBV7-2	TRBD1	CAGSRVGDRSVKNIQYF	TGTGCCGGCAGTCGAGTCGGGGACAGGTCTGTCAAAAACATTCAGTACTTC
TRBJ2-1	NA	TRBV11-3	TRBD2	CASSLEPSGMGEQFF	TGTGCCAGCAGCTTAGAGCCTAGCGGGATGGGTGAGCAGTTCTTC
TRBJ2-3	few	TRBV20-1	NA	CSESTGGTDTQYF	TGCAGCGAGTCAACGGGTGGGACAGATACGCAGTATTTT
TRBJ2-3	few	TRBV6-2/TRBV6-3	NA	CASRGGISGWTDTQYF	TGTGCCAGCAGGGGGGGTATTAGCGGTTGGACAGATACGCAGTATTTT
TRBJ2-3	few	TRBV7-8	NA	CASSMGTDTQYF	TGTGCCAGCAGCATGGGGACAGATACGCAGTATTTT
TRBJ1-2	NA	TRBV18	TRBD1	CASSPRQGVDYGYTF	TGTGCCAGCTCACCTCGACAGGGAGTGGACTATGGCTACACCTTC
TRBJ1-2	NA	TRBV20-1	TRBD1	CSAREPSQGGYGYTF	TGCAGTGCTAGAGAGCCCTCACAGGGGGGGTATGGCTACACCTTC
TRBJ2-1	NA	TRBV29-1	NA	CSVIRVQEQFF	TGCAGCGTTATCAGGGTTCAGGAGCAGTTCTTC
TRBJ2-5	NA	TRBV5-1	NA	CASSYGQQETQYF	TGCGCCAGCAGCTATGGGCAACAAGAGACCCAGTACTTC
TRBJ2-7	NA	TRBV6-2/TRBV6-3	NA	CASSPQGHEQYF	TGTGCCAGCAGTCCCCAGGGCCACGAGCAGTACTTC
TRBJ2-6	few	TRBV21-1	NA	CASSKYDGSSGANVLTF	TGTGCCAGCAGCAAATACGACGGGAGCTCTGGGGCCAACGTCCTGACTTTC
TRBJ2-3	few	TRBV5-1	TRBD2	CASSLELAGVQDTQYF	TGCGCCAGCAGCTTGGAGTTAGCGGGAGTGCAAGATACGCAGTATTTT
TRBJ2-5	NA	TRBV9	NA	CASSVGDWGETQYF	TGTGCCAGCAGCGTAGGGGATTGGGGGGAGACCCAGTACTTC
TRBJ2-7	few	TRBV27	TRBD2	CASRIRLAGGPYEQYF	TGTGCCAGCAGGATAAGACTAGCGGGAGGGCCCTACGAGCAGTACTTC
TRBJ1-2	NA	TRBV20-1	NA	CSGTREPFGGYTF	TGCAGTGGGACCAGGGAGCCATTTGGTGGCTACACCTTC
TRBJ2-4	few	TRBV13	TRBD2	CASSPTSGRANIQYF	TGTGCCAGCAGCCCTACTAGCGGGAGAGCAAACATTCAGTACTTC
TRBJ2-5	NA	TRBV24-1	NA	CATSDPIEGRGETQYF	TGTGCCACCAGTGACCCTATAGAGGGGAGAGGAGAGACCCAGTACTTC
TRBJ2-7	NA	TRBV7-7	NA	CASSLSLTSYEQYF	TGTGCCAGCAGCTTATCACTAACCTCCTACGAGCAGTACTTC
TRBJ1-6	NA	TRBV5-1	NA	CASSLAAGFGANSPLHF	TGCGCCAGCAGCTTGGCCGCAGGGTTTGGCGCTAATTCACCCCTCCACTTT
TRBJ2-7	NA	TRBV12-3/TRBV12-4	TRBD2	CASSRLGTSGDYEQYF	TGTGCCAGCAGCCGCTTGGGGACTAGCGGAGACTACGAGCAGTACTTC
TRBJ1-6	NA	TRBV27	NA	CASRAGTYSPLHF	TGTGCCAGCAGGGCCGGTACCTATTCACCCCTCCACTTT
TRBJ1-3	NA	TRBV27	NA	CASSTDRPVSGNTIYF	TGTGCCAGCAGTACCGACAGGCCAGTCTCTGGAAACACCATATATTTT
TRBJ2-7	NA	TRBV9	NA	CASSVVGEWDHEQYF	TGTGCCAGCAGCGTAGTGGGGGAGTGGGACCACGAGCAGTACTTC
TRBJ2-4	NA	TRBV20-1	NA	CSAEKAQNIQYF	TGCAGTGCCGAAAAGGCCCAAAACATTCAGTACTTC
TRBJ2-1	NA	TRBV7-2	TRBD2	CASSLGGGLAGGDEQFF	TGTGCCAGCAGCTTAGGAGGGGGACTAGCGGGAGGGGATGAGCAGTTCTTC
TRBJ2-5	NA	TRBV14	NA	CASSQIRGDNEQYF	TGTGCCAGCAGCCAAATCCGAGGGGACAATGAGCAGTACTTC
TRBJ2-2	NA	TRBV3-1	TRBD1	CASRSGTAYTGELFF	TGTGCCAGCAGATCCGGGACAGCATACACCGGGGAGCTGTTTTTT
TRBJ2-7	few	TRBV4-3	TRBD2	CASSQVASGTYEQYF	TGCGCCAGCAGCCAAGTGGCTAGCGGGACCTACGAGCAGTACTTC
TRBJ2-7	few	TRBV24-1	TRBD2	CATSDTGTTAYEQYF	TGTGCCACCAGTGACACCGGGACTACGGCCTACGAGCAGTACTTC
TRBJ2-1	NA	TRBV6-2/TRBV6-3	TRBD2	CASSLQGRGGFNEQFF	TGTGCCAGCAGCCTCCAGGGGCGGGGGGGCTTCAATGAGCAGTTCTTC
TRBJ2-4	NA	TRBV5-1	NA	CASSTWTETGDIQYF	TGCGCCAGCAGCACCTGGACAGAGACAGGTGACATTCAGTACTTC
TRBJ2-7	few	TRBV20-1	NA	CSARGPQGLYEQYF	TGCAGTGCTAGGGGACCCCAGGGTTTATACGAGCAGTACTTC
TRBJ2-1	few	TRBV4-3	TRBD2	CASSQDHSGEQFF	TGCGCCAGCAGCCAGGACCATAGCGGGGAGCAGTTCTTC
TRBJ2-6	NA	TRBV7-9	NA	CASRYDSSGANVLTF	TGTGCCAGCAGGTATGACAGCTCTGGGGCCAACGTCCTGACTTTC
TRBJ1-2	NA	TRBV4-1	NA	CASSQSVRGNDGYTF	TGCGCCAGCAGCCAAAGCGTGAGGGGGAACGATGGCTACACCTTC
TRBJ2-3	NA	TRBV9	NA	CASSVAGDATDTQYF	TGTGCCAGCAGCGTAGCAGGAGACGCCACAGATACGCAGTATTTT
TRBJ2-6	NA	TRBV3-1	TRBD1	CASSGRQGSGANVLTF	TGTGCCAGCAGCGGTCGACAGGGGTCTGGGGCCAACGTCCTGACTTTC
TRBJ2-3	NA	TRBV20-1	NA	CSAGGGAARGDTQYF	TGCAGTGCTGGGGGTGGGGCGGCCCGTGGGGATACGCAGTATTTT
TRBJ2-2	few	TRBV4-3	TRBD2	CASSPVRASGVLNTGELFF	TGCGCCAGCAGCCCTGTCAGGGCTAGCGGGGTTCTAAACACCGGGGAGTTGTTTTTT
TRBJ2-3	NA	TRBV18	NA	CASSPGSTADTQYF	TGTGCCAGCTCACCCGGGTCAACCGCAGATACGCAGTATTTT
TRBJ2-1	few	TRBV7-2	NA	CASSARRPRGNNEQFF	TGTGCCAGCAGCGCCCGTCGTCCTAGGGGAAACAATGAGCAGTTCTTC
TRBJ2-3	few	TRBV27	NA	CASSFDGTRDPDRYTQYF	TGTGCCAGCAGTTTCGACGGAACTAGAGACCCGGACCGGTATACGCAGTATTTT
TRBJ1-1	NA	TRBV20-1	NA	CSAREPSVTEAFF	TGCAGTGCTAGAGAGCCCAGTGTCACTGAAGCTTTCTTT